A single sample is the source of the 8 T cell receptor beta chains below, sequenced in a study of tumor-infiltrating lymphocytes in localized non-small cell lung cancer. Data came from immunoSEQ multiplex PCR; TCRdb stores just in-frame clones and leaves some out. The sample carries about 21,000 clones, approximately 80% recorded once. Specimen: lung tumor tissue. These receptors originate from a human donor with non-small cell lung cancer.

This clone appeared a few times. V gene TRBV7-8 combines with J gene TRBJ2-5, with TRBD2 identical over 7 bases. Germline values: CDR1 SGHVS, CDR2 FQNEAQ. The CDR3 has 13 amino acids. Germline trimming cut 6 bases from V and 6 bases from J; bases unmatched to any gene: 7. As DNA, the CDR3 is TGTGCCAGCAGACCCGACGGGAGGAAGACCCAGTACTTC. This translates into CASRPDGRKTQYF.

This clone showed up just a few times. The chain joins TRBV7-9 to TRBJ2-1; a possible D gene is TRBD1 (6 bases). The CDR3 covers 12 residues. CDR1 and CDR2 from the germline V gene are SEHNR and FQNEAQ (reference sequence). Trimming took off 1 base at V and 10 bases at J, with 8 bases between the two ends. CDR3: CASSLGDREQFF. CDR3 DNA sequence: TGTGCCAGCAGCTTAGGTGACAGGGAGCAGTTCTTC.

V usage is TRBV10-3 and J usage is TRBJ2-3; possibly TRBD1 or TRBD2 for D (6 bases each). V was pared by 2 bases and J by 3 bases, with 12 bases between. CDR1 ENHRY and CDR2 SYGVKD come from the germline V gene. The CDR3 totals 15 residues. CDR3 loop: CAISERGEITDTQYF. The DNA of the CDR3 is TGTGCCATCAGTGAGAGGGGGGAAATAACAGATACGCAGTATTTT.

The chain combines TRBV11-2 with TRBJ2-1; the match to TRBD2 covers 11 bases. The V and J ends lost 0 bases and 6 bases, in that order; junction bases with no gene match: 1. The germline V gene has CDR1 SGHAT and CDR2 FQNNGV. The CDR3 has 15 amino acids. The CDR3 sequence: CASSLELAGANEQFF. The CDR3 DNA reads TGTGCCAGCAGCTTAGAACTAGCGGGAGCCAATGAGCAGTTCTTC.

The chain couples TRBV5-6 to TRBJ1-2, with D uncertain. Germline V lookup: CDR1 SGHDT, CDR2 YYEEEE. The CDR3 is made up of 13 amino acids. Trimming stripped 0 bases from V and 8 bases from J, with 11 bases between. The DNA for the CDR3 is TGTGCCAGCAGCTTGGTTCCCTTAGGAGGCTACACCTTC. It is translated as CASSLVPLGGYTF.

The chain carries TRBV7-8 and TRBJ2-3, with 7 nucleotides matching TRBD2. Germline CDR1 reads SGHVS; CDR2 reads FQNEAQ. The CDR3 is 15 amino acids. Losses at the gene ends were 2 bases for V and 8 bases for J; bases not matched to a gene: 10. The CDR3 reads CASSLNPRDYPTQYF. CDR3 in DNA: TGTGCCAGCAGCTTAAATCCCCGGGACTACCCTACGCAGTATTTT.

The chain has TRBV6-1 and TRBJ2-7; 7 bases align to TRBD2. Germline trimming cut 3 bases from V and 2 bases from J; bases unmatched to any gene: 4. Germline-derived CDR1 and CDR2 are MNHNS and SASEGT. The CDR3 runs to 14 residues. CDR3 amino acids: CASSDGGSTYEQYF. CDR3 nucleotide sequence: TGTGCCAGCAGTGATGGCGGGAGTACCTACGAGCAGTACTTC.

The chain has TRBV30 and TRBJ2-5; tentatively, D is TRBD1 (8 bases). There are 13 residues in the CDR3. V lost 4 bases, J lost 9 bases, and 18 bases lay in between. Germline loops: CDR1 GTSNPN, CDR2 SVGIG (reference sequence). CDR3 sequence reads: CAWNGGQGAPQYF. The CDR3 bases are TGTGCCTGGAACGGGGGGCAGGGGGCACCCCAGTACTTC. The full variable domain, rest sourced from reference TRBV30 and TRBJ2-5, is SQTIHQWPATLVQPVGSPLSLECTVEGTSNPNLYWYRQAAGRGLQLLFYSVGIGQISSEVPQNLSASRPQDRQFILSSKKLLLSDSGFYLCAWNGGQGAPQYFGPGTRLLVL.